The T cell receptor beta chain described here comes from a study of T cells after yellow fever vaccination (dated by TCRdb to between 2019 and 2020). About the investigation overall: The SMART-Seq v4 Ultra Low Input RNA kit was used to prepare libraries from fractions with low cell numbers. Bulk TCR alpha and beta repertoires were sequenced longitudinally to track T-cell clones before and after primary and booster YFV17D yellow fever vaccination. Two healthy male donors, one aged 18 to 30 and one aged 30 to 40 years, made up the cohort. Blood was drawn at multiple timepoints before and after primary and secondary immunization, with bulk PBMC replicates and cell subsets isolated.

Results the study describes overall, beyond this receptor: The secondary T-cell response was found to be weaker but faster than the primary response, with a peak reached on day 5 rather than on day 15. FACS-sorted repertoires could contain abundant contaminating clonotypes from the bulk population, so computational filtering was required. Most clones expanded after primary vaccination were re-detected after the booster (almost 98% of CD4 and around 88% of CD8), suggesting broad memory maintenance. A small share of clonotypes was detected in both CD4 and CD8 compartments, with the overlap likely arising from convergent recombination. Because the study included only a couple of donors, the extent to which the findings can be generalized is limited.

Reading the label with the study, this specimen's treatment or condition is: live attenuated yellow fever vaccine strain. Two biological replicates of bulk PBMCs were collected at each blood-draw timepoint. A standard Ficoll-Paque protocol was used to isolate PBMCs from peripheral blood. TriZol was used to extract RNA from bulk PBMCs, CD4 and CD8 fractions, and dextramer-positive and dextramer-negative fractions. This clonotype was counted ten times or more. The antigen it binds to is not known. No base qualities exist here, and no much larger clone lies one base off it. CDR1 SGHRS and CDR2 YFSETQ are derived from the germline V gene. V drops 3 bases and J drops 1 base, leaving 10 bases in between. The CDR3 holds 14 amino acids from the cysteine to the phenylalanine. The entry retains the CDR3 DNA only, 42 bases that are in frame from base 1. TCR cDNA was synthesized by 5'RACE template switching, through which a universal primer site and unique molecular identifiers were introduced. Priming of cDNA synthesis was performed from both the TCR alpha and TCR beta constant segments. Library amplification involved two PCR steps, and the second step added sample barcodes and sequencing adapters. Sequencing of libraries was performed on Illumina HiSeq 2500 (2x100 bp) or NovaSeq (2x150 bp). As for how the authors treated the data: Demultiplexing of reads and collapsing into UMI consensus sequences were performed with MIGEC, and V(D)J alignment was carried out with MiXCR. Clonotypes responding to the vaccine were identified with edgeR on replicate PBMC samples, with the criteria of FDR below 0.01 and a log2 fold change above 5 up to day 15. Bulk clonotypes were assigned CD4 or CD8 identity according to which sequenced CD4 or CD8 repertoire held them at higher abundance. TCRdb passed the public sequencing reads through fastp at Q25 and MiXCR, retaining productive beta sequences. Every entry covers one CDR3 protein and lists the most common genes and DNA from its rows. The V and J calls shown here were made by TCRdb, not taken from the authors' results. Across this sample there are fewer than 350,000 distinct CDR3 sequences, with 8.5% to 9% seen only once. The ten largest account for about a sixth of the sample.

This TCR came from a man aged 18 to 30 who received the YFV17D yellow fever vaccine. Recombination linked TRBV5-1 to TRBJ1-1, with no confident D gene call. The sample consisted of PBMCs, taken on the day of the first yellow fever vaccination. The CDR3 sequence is CASSSDSTNTEAFF. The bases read TGCGCCAGCAGCTCGGATAGCACGAACACTGAAGCTTTCTTT.